This T cell receptor beta chain was sequenced for a study of blood T cell repertoires in COVID-19. This clone occurred once. Germline V gene sequence: CDR1 GTSNPN, CDR2 SVGIG (reference sequence). The CDR3 length is 14 residues. Trimming removed 1 base at V and 5 bases at J, with 15 bases between. The repertoire was sequenced with immunoSEQ multiplex PCR; TCRdb's copy has only in-frame clones and lacks some. The sample lists 170,000 or so clones, 85% occurring once. Enrollees, about 18 to 89 years old, lived in about two dozen US areas. Symptom resolution, clearance, or two negative PCRs marked donors in Cohort 3 as recovered.

J is TRBJ2-7 and V is TRBV30; TRBD1 might be the D (8 bases). The material sequenced was PBMCs or T cells enriched from blood (not recorded which). The origin of this receptor is a man aged 35-49 years who had recovered from COVID-19. The CDR3 sequence is CAWSEYRGGHEQYF. The CDR3 DNA sequence: TGTGCCTGGAGTGAGTACAGGGGGGGGCACGAGCAGTACTTC. The whole variable domain, filled in from reference TRBV30 and TRBJ2-7, reads SQTIHQWPATLVQPVGSPLSLECTVEGTSNPNLYWYRQAAGRGLQLLFYSVGIGQISSEVPQNLSASRPQDRQFILSSKKLLLSDSGFYLCAWSEYRGGHEQYFGPGTRLTVT.